Described below is a single T cell receptor (beta chain) sequence and its context. Its antigen is as yet unknown. This entry comes from a study of a mutant IDH1 vaccine in newly diagnosed glioma. Study-wide context: Most patients had radiochemotherapy with temozolomide before enrollment; others had one alone.

Time point of the sample: week 23, last vaccination. With topical imiquimod, each dose of the vaccine consisted of 300 ug of mutant IDH1 20-mer peptide. Study findings and constraints: Induction of immune responses by the vaccine occurred in approximately 93% of patients.

TCRdb's copy holds only in-frame clones and misses some; the assay was immunoSEQ multiplex PCR. The table lists tens of thousands of clones, 84% of them singletons. This CDR3 has 15 residues. Germline assignment: CDR1 LNHDA and CDR2 SQIVND (reference sequence). With V trimmed by 5 bases and J by 0 bases, 3 bases remained unmatched. The receptor's source is a man between 18 and 35 years old with glioma. The chain has TRBV19 and TRBJ2-3, with 9 positions matching TRBD2. The material was PBMCs, obtained from a glioma patient whose treatment included an IDH1 peptide vaccine. CDR3: CASSPLAGSTDTQYF. CDR3 DNA: TGTGCCAGTAGTCCCCTAGCGGGGAGCACAGATACGCAGTATTTT.